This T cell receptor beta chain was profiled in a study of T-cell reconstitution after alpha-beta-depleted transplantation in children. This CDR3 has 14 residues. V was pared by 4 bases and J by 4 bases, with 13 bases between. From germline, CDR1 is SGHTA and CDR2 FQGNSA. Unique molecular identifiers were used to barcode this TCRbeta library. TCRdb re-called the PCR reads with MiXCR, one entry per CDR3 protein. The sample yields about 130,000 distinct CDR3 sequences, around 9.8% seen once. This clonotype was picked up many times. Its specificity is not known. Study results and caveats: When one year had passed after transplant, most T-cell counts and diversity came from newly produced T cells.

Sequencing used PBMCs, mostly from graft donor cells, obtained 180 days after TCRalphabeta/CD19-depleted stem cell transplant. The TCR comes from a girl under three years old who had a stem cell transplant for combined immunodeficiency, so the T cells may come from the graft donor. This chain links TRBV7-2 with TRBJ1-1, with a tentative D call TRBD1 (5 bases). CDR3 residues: CASSWGTRGTEAFF. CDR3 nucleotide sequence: TGTGCCAGCAGCTGGGGCACCCGTGGCACTGAAGCTTTCTTT.